These 29 T cell receptor beta chains originate from one sample sequenced in a study of STAT5B mutations in CD4+ large granular lymphocyte leukemia. This table comes from immunoSEQ multiplex PCR, and its TCRdb copy is limited to in-frame clones, with some not included. In the table there are about 45,000 clones, 86% of which are singletons. Input material: CD4+ T cells from blood buffy coats. These receptors were collected from a human donor in good health.

The V call is TRBV5-1, the J call TRBJ1-1; a possible D gene is TRBD1 (5 bases). CDR1 is SGHRS and CDR2 is YFSETQ in the germline V gene. V lost 0 bases and J 1 base, leaving 10 bases between the germline ends. The CDR3 length is 15 residues. CDR3 sequence: CASSLAGGGNTEAFF. CDR3 DNA sequence: TGCGCCAGCAGCTTGGCAGGCGGGGGGAACACTGAAGCTTTCTTT. Combining the CDR3 with reference TRBV5-1 and TRBJ1-1 gives the whole variable domain KAGVTQTPRYLIKTRGQQVTLSCSPISGHRSVSWYQQTPGQGLQFLFEYFSETQRNKGNFPGRFSGRQFSNSRSEMNVSTLELGDSALYLCASSLAGGGNTEAFFGQGTRLTVV.

The V call is TRBV27, the J call TRBJ2-7; D ambiguous. The CDR3 contains 13 residues. Trimming took 5 bases from V and 7 from J, leaving 15 bases between them. Germline V gene data show CDR1 as MNHEY and CDR2 as SMNVEV (reference sequence). The CDR3 DNA reads as TGTGCCAGCAGTCCCCCACCCGGCCGAGAGCAGTACTTC. Protein sequence: CASSPPPGREQYF.

This chain connects TRBV19 to TRBJ1-2; TRBD1 matches 9 bases. The CDR3 totals 13 residues. V trimming: 5 bases; J trimming: 7 bases; junction bases outside the gene matches: 5. Germline assignment: CDR1 LNHDA and CDR2 SQIVND (reference sequence). CDR3 residues: CASSPRQGGGYTF. CDR3 nucleotides: TGTGCCAGTAGTCCTCGACAGGGGGGTGGCTACACCTTC.

A word on this clone: At one end, the junction sequence differs from germline, possibly due to a read error. The chain uses TRBV29-1 and TRBJ1-4, with D possibly being TRBD1 (6 bases). CDR1 is SQVTM and CDR2 is ANQGSEA in the germline V gene. The CDR3 runs 10 residues. The CDR3, as DNA: TGCAGCGTTGAATCCTCACAGGGAATTTTT. Amino acids: CSVESSQGIF.

This CDR3 reads CASSSDQGVLYNEQFF. CDR3 DNA: TGTGCCAGCAGCTCAGATCAGGGGGTCCTCTACAATGAGCAGTTCTTC. The chain links TRBV5-6 to TRBJ2-1, with 7 nucleotides matching TRBD1. CDR1 is SGHDT, CDR2 YYEEEE, per germline. Trimming cost V 3 bases and J 3 bases; bases outside gene matches: 9. The CDR3 covers 16 residues.

CDR3 DNA sequence: TGTGCCAGCAGGCCGGGACTGTATAATTCACCCCTCCACTTT. Translated: CASRPGLYNSPLHF. V is TRBV6-1 and J is TRBJ1-6; possibly TRBD1 for D (5 bases). Germline CDR1 is MNHNS and CDR2 is SASEGT. The CDR3 sequence is 14 residues long. Trimming took 6 bases from V and 4 from J, leaving 10 bases between them.

The chain links TRBV2 to TRBJ1-1; 8 nucleotides match TRBD1. From germline, CDR1 is SNHLY and CDR2 FYNNEI. There are 13 residues in the CDR3. J gave up 1 base and V 7 bases, and 2 bases lay outside the gene matches. DNA for the CDR3: TGTGCCAGCACCGGGACAGGGAACACTGAAGCTTTCTTT. Amino acid sequence: CASTGTGNTEAFF.

This clone was found once. The V gene is TRBV6-1, the J gene TRBJ2-1, with 8 bases aligning to TRBD2. Germline V gives CDR1 MNHNS, CDR2 SASEGT. J was trimmed by 7 bases and V by 2 bases; bases with no gene match: 10. The CDR3 is 16 residues long. The CDR3: CASSELGTRNGNEQFF. CDR3 bases: TGTGCCAGCAGTGAATTGGGGACTAGAAATGGGAATGAGCAGTTCTTC.

The rearrangement links TRBV5-6 to TRBJ1-2; the match to TRBD1 covers 8 bases. CDR3 length: 13 amino acids. The ends lost 2 bases at V and 8 bases at J; junction bases unmatched: 5. Germline V gives CDR1 SGHDT, CDR2 YYEEEE. The CDR3 is CASSLGQGEGYTF. In DNA, the CDR3 is TGTGCCAGCAGCTTAGGACAGGGTGAAGGCTACACCTTC.

This rearrangement joins TRBV28 to TRBJ1-2; 8 bases match TRBD1. The CDR3 has 16 residues. CDR1 and CDR2 (germline): MDHEN, SYDVKM. V dropped 4 bases and J dropped 1; count of bases not matched to a gene: 8. The CDR3 spells CASSSPGQAFNYGYTF. The CDR3 region has the DNA TGTGCCAGCAGTTCCCCGGGACAGGCCTTTAACTATGGCTACACCTTC.

The J gene is TRBJ1-3, the V gene TRBV11-2; possible D gene TRBD1, 5 bases. Trimming removed 3 bases from V and 3 bases from J, with 15 bases in between. Germline V gene sequence: CDR1 SGHAT, CDR2 FQNNGV. The CDR3 covers 16 residues. CDR3 DNA: TGTGCCAGCAGCTTGGCACCCGGGCAGGGTGGAAACACCATATATTTT. Translation: CASSLAPGQGGNTIYF.

The V gene is TRBV5-4, the J gene TRBJ2-1; 10 bases align to TRBD2. From germline, CDR1 is SGHNT and CDR2 YYREEE (reference sequence). The CDR3 has 17 residues. V was pared by 4 bases and J by 9 bases, with 16 bases of the junction left unmatched. CDR3 residues: CASSPGGTSDSSGEQFF. In DNA form, the CDR3 reads TGTGCCAGCAGCCCTGGGGGGACTAGCGATTCGAGCGGTGAGCAGTTCTTC.

V usage is TRBV5-6 and J usage is TRBJ2-4; 12 positions agree with TRBD2. There are 19 residues in the CDR3. Germline V gives CDR1 SGHDT, CDR2 YYEEEE. After removal of 1 base from V and 3 bases from J, the junction contained 11 bases not matched to a gene. The CDR3, as DNA: TGTGCCAGCAGCTTGCTGGGGCTAGCGGGAGGGGAAGGCAAAAACATTCAGTACTTC. Protein: CASSLLGLAGGEGKNIQYF.

The chain couples TRBV28 to TRBJ2-7; 9 bases are a match to TRBD1. The ends lost 6 bases at V and 3 bases at J; junction bases unmatched: 3. The CDR3 has 13 amino acids. Germline values: CDR1 MDHEN, CDR2 SYDVKM. The CDR3, as DNA: TGTGCCAGCAGGGACAGGGGCGTCTACGAGCAGTACTTC. Translated, it gives CASRDRGVYEQYF.

The chain has TRBV28 and TRBJ1-1; TRBD1 might be the D (5 bases). The germline V gene has CDR1 MDHEN and CDR2 SYDVKM. The V gene lost 5 bases and the J gene lost 4 bases, with 8 bases spanning the gap. The CDR3 contains 12 residues. The CDR3 here is CASSLGLTEAFF. CDR3 DNA: TGTGCCAGCAGTCTGGGGCTCACTGAAGCTTTCTTT.

The chain recombines TRBV4-2 with TRBJ1-6; D ambiguous. The CDR3 sequence is 17 residues long. CDR1 is LGHNA and CDR2 is YNFKEQ in the germline V gene. V lost 0 bases and J 9 bases, leaving 18 bases between the germline ends. The CDR3 reads CASSQDPQKRTGSPLHF. Written as DNA, the CDR3 is TGTGCCAGCAGCCAAGACCCACAGAAGAGAACGGGTTCACCCCTCCACTTT.

In its sample, this clone was seen once. V gene TRBV27 combines with J gene TRBJ1-4; 8 nucleotides line up with TRBD1. The germline CDR1 and CDR2 sequences are MNHEY and SMNVEV (reference sequence). The length of the CDR3 is 14 residues. The V gene end was trimmed by 5 bases and the J gene end by 7 bases; junction bases not matched to a gene: 6. The CDR3 is CASSPHGQGEKLFF. For the CDR3, the DNA is TGTGCCAGCAGTCCTCACGGACAGGGTGAAAAACTGTTTTTT.

This rearrangement joins TRBV6-5 to TRBJ1-4; a weak D match, TRBD1 (6 bases). The CDR3 sequence is 14 residues long. The V gene lost 9 bases and the J gene lost 7 bases, with 18 bases spanning the gap. The germline V gene has CDR1 MNHEY and CDR2 SVGAGI. CDR3 sequence reads: CASRRQERGEKLFF. CDR3 in DNA: TGTGCCAGTAGGAGACAGGAGCGCGGTGAAAAACTGTTTTTT.

This chain links TRBV7-2 with TRBJ1-1, with D uncertain. V shed 5 bases and J shed 4 bases, with 11 bases lying between them. Germline V gives CDR1 SGHTA, CDR2 FQGNSA. The CDR3 consists of 13 residues. The CDR3 coding sequence is TGTGCCAGCAGCCCGAGGGAAGCCACTGAAGCTTTCTTT. It yields the protein CASSPREATEAFF.

The V call is TRBV27, the J call TRBJ2-1; D gene unclear. Germline V gene sequence: CDR1 MNHEY, CDR2 SMNVEV (reference sequence). Trimming took 5 bases from V and 4 from J, leaving 3 bases between them. The CDR3 spans 11 residues. CDR3 sequence reads: CASSHYNEQFF. Here the CDR3 DNA reads TGTGCCAGCAGTCATTACAATGAGCAGTTCTTC.

This sequence joins TRBV9 and TRBJ2-1, with a possible D match to TRBD1 (6 bases). Germline assignment: CDR1 SGDLS and CDR2 YYNGEE. This CDR3 comprises 15 residues. Trimming left V 4 bases short and J 2 bases short, with 13 bases between. CDR3 nucleotides: TGTGCCAGCAGCCTCCAGGGGTCGGCCTACAATGAGCAGTTCTTC. As protein: CASSLQGSAYNEQFF.

The chain uses TRBV7-3 and TRBJ2-1; a weak D match, TRBD2 (6 bases). V was clipped by 5 bases and J by 4 bases, with 18 bases between them. CDR1 is SGHTA and CDR2 is FQGTGA in the germline V gene. The CDR3 runs 16 residues. The CDR3 nucleotides read TGTGCCAGCAGCCTCTCGGGTAGCGGAGTATACAATGAGCAGTTCTTC. As protein: CASSLSGSGVYNEQFF.

The V gene is TRBV19, the J gene TRBJ1-2, with D unclear. The germline V gene has CDR1 LNHDA and CDR2 SQIVND (reference sequence). CDR3 length: 12 amino acids. The V and J ends lost 5 bases and 12 bases respectively, with 16 bases between them. The CDR3 loop reads CASSWATFYHTF. CDR3 coding DNA: TGTGCCAGTAGTTGGGCAACATTTTATCACACCTTC.

The chain carries TRBV4-1 and TRBJ1-2, with D maybe TRBD1 (5 bases). The CDR3 is 16 amino acids. Germline V gene data show CDR1 as MGHRA and CDR2 as YSYEKL. Trimming stripped 4 bases from V and 4 bases from J, with 19 bases between. CDR3 sequence (DNA): TGCGCCAGCAGCCCAGACAGCGGACGGGGCGTCTATGGCTACACCTTC. Translating it yields CASSPDSGRGVYGYTF.

V usage is TRBV5-1 and J usage is TRBJ2-5, with D possibly called TRBD1 or TRBD2 (6 bases each). Germline CDR1 SGHRS, CDR2 YFSETQ. This CDR3 spans 16 amino acids. The germline V and J ends were trimmed by 1 base and 5 bases, with 18 bases remaining between them. The CDR3 DNA is TGCGCCAGCAGCTTGACCGTCTCTCTAGGGGGGGAGACCCAGTACTTC. Encoded protein: CASSLTVSLGGETQYF.

V and J are TRBV7-9 and TRBJ2-5; the D gene could be TRBD1 or TRBD2 (6 bases each). The CDR3 consists of 13 residues. Germline V gene lookup returns CDR1 SEHNR and CDR2 FQNEAQ (reference sequence). With 4 bases removed from V and 5 bases from J, the gap between germline ends came to 11 bases. The CDR3 nucleotides are TGTGCCAGCAGCTCAAGAGGGGGGGAGACCCAGTACTTC. Residues: CASSSRGGETQYF.

The chain uses TRBV28 and TRBJ1-2; possible D gene TRBD1, 5 bases. The CDR3 covers 14 residues. In germline, CDR1 is MDHEN, CDR2 SYDVKM. V lost 5 bases, J lost 2 bases, and 12 bases lay in between. The CDR3 sequence: CASSPGTENYGYTF. The CDR3 DNA sequence: TGTGCCAGCAGTCCAGGGACGGAGAACTATGGCTACACCTTC.

V is TRBV7-9 and J is TRBJ2-5, with D tentatively TRBD2 (5 bases). This CDR3 is built from 18 residues. V was trimmed by 5 bases and J by 4 bases, leaving 26 bases between them. CDR1 and CDR2 (germline): SEHNR, FQNEAQ (reference sequence). The CDR3 spells CASSRLIRTQPPAETQYF. The CDR3 bases are TGTGCCAGCAGCCGCTTAATTAGGACTCAACCACCAGCAGAGACCCAGTACTTC.

The chain uses TRBV6-4 and TRBJ2-2; tentative D call: TRBD2 (6 bases). CDR1 is MRHNA, CDR2 SNTAGT, per germline. The V end lost 7 bases, the J end lost 2 bases, and 17 bases lay between the germline ends. CDR3 length: 16 amino acids. The CDR3 protein is CASNTRGKGNTGELFF. CDR3 nucleotide sequence: TGTGCCAGCAATACGCGGGGTAAGGGAAACACCGGGGAGCTGTTTTTT.